This T cell receptor beta chain is drawn from a study of T cells in localized non-small cell lung cancer. Study observations and caveats: Uninvolved adjacent lung had more T cell clonality than any other tissue, topping tumor. Overall survival was longer when the density of T cells in the blood was higher. Among the top 100 tumor clones, a median around 50 appeared in adjacent lung.

Using immunoSEQ multiplex PCR, the repertoire was profiled, and TCRdb retains in-frame clones only, with some absent. Here the sample spans just over 70,000 clones, around 85% being singletons. Worth noting for this clone: Its specificity is not known.

Trimming pared 1 base from V and 1 base from J, leaving 8 bases between. Per the germline V gene, CDR1 is SGHRS and CDR2 is YFSETQ. The CDR3 is 14 amino acids. The sequencing used peripheral blood, collected before any cancer treatment. The clonotype was recovered from a male donor aged 60 or over with stage III squamous cell lung carcinoma. This chain connects TRBV5-1 to TRBJ1-1; no clear D. The chain's CDR3 is CASSLNSANTEAFF. Written as DNA, the CDR3 is TGCGCCAGCAGCTTGAACTCGGCGAACACTGAAGCTTTCTTT.